The 9 T cell receptor beta chains presented below share a single source sample, sequenced in a study of control samples from healthy donors and cancer patients (TCRdb year 2020). The library was produced with the immunoSEQ multiplex PCR assay. TCRdb limited this immuneACCESS table to in-frame rearrangements with V and J called. A share of clones is missing; checked studies link under half to unresolved V genes, and the rest is unexplained. This sample lists 150,000 to 200,000 clones; 85% to 95% were detected once. The top ten constitute over 1.1% of the sample. Sequenced: blood. These receptor sequences come from a man aged 25 to 45 in good health.

In its sample, this clone was seen once. The chain recombines TRBV28 with TRBJ1-1, with a weak D call TRBD1 (6 bases). CDR1 and CDR2 (germline): MDHEN, SYDVKM. V lost 8 bases to trimming and J lost 0 bases, with 25 bases between them. CDR3 length: 18 amino acids. The CDR3 sequence: CASEIEGPPSGVNTEAFF. Here the CDR3 DNA reads TGTGCCAGCGAGATTGAGGGTCCTCCTTCAGGGGTGAACACTGAAGCTTTCTTT.

This rearrangement joins TRBV5-6 to TRBJ1-4; possible D gene TRBD1, 5 bases. Germline V gene sequence: CDR1 SGHDT, CDR2 YYEEEE. This CDR3 has 14 residues. The ends were cut back, 0 bases at V and 6 bases at J, with 9 bases in the middle. In DNA, the CDR3 is TGTGCCAGCAGCTTGGGACAGAAGGATGAAAAACTGTTTTTT. Protein: CASSLGQKDEKLFF.

The V gene is TRBV27, the J gene TRBJ1-5, with unresolved D. Germline V CDR1 and CDR2: MNHEY, SMNVEV (reference sequence). The CDR3 totals 14 residues. Trimming took off 6 bases at V and 4 bases at J, with 13 bases between the two ends. For the CDR3, the DNA is TGTGCCAGCAGCCCCAGACGGCAGAATCAGCCCCAGCATTTT. This sequence encodes CASSPRRQNQPQHF.

The chain links TRBV30 to TRBJ1-2; 8 nucleotides match TRBD1. CDR3 length: 15 residues. Unmatched junction bases numbered 12, after V lost 3 bases and J lost 6 bases. CDR1 and CDR2 (germline): GTSNPN, SVGIG (reference sequence). The CDR3 coding sequence is TGTGCCTGGAGCGCCGGGACAGGACTAGGTAATGGCTACACCTTC. This codes for CAWSAGTGLGNGYTF. Filled out from reference TRBV30 and TRBJ1-2, the complete variable domain reads SQTIHQWPATLVQPVGSPLSLECTVEGTSNPNLYWYRQAAGRGLQLLFYSVGIGQISSEVPQNLSASRPQDRQFILSSKKLLLSDSGFYLCAWSAGTGLGNGYTFGSGTRLTVV.

The chain has TRBV2 and TRBJ1-4, with 9 bases lining up with TRBD1. This CDR3 is 14 amino acids long. Germline V gene sequence: CDR1 SNHLY, CDR2 FYNNEI. The trim removed 6 bases at V and 7 bases at J, leaving 6 bases unmatched. CDR3 sequence reads: CASRPGQGREKLFF. In DNA, the CDR3 is TGTGCCAGCAGGCCGGGACAGGGACGTGAAAAACTGTTTTTT.

The chain recombines TRBV7-2 with TRBJ2-3; the D is unclear. Germline CDR1 reads SGHTA; CDR2 reads FQGNSA. The V end was cut by 5 bases, the J end by 2 bases, with 5 bases between. The CDR3 is 12 residues long. In DNA, the CDR3 is TGTGCCAGCAGCCCCTACACAGATACGCAGTATTTT. This translates into CASSPYTDTQYF.

A few counts support this clone. The chain uses TRBV19 and TRBJ1-2; unclear D gene. CDR3 length: 14 residues. CDR1 LNHDA and CDR2 SQIVND come from the germline V gene (reference sequence). The ends were cut back, 5 bases at V and 0 bases at J, with 10 bases in the middle. The CDR3 here is CASSLESTNYGYTF. The DNA of the CDR3 is TGTGCCAGTAGTTTGGAGAGTACTAACTATGGCTACACCTTC.

This clone was detected only a few times. V is TRBV7-3 and J is TRBJ2-1; TRBD2 matches 13 bases. This CDR3 has 16 amino acids. Unmatched junction bases numbered 4, after V lost 2 bases and J lost 6 bases. The germline V gene has CDR1 SGHTA and CDR2 FQGTGA. DNA for the CDR3: TGTGCCAGCAGCTTAGGGACTAGCGGGATACCCAATGAGCAGTTCTTC. Protein: CASSLGTSGIPNEQFF.

This sequence joins TRBV2 and TRBJ2-5; 9 bases are shared with TRBD1. Trimming took 10 bases from V and 2 from J; bases not matched to a gene: 8. The CDR3 extends over 14 amino acids. Germline lookup yields CDR1 SNHLY and CDR2 FYNNEI. CDR3 sequence: CATSNDRGQETQYF. The CDR3 bases are TGTGCCACTTCGAACGACAGGGGGCAAGAGACCCAGTACTTC. The whole variable domain, remainder taken from reference TRBV2 and TRBJ2-5, is EPEVTQTPSHQVTQMGQEVILRCVPISNHLYFYWYRQILGQKVEFLVSFYNNEISEKSEIFDDQFSVERPDGSNFTLKIRSTKLEDSAMYFCATSNDRGQETQYFGPGTRLLVL.